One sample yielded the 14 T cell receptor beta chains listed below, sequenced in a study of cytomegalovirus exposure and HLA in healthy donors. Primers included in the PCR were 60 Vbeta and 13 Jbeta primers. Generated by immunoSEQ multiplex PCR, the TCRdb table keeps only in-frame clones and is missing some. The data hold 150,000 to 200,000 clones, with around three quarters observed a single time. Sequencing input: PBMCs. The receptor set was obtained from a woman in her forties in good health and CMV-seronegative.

The CDR3 here is CASSPLAGGYNEQFF. As DNA, the CDR3 is TGTGCCAGCAGTCCACTAGCGGGAGGCTACAATGAGCAGTTCTTC. The rearrangement joins TRBV28 to TRBJ2-1, with 12 bases identical to TRBD2. J lost 3 bases, V lost 5 bases, and 2 bases had no gene match. CDR1 is MDHEN and CDR2 is SYDVKM in the germline V gene. The CDR3 consists of 15 residues.

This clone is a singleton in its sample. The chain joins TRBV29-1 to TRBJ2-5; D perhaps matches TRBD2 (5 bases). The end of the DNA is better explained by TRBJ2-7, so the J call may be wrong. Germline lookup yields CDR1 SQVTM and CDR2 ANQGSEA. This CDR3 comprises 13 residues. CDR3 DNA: TGCAGCGTTGAAGTCGGGAATCCCTACGAGCAGTACTTC. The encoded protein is CSVEVGNPYEQYF.

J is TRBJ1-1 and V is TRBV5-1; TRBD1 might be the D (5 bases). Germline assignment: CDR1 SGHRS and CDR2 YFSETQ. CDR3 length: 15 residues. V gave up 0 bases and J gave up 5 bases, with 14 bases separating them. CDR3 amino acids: CASSLGAGGATEAFF. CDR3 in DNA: TGCGCCAGCAGCTTGGGAGCGGGGGGAGCGACTGAAGCTTTCTTT.

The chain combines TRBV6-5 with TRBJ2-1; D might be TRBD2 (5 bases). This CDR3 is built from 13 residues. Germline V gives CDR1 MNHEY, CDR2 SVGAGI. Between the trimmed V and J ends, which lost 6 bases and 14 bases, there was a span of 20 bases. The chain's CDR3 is CASRHPASYVEFF. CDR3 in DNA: TGTGCCAGCAGGCACCCGGCTAGCTATGTGGAGTTCTTC.

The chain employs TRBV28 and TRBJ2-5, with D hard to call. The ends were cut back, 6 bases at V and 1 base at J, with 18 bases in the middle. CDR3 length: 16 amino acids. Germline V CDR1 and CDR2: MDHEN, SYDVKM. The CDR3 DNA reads TGTGCCAGCAGAGCCCTTCTTACAGCTGCCCAAGAGACCCAGTACTTC. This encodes CASRALLTAAQETQYF.

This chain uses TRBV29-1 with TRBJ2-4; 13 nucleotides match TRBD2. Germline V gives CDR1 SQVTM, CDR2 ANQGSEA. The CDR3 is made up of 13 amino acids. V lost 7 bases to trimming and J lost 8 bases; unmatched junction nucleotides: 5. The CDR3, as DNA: TGCAGCGGGACCGGGACTAGCGGGGACATTCAGTACTTC. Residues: CSGTGTSGDIQYF.

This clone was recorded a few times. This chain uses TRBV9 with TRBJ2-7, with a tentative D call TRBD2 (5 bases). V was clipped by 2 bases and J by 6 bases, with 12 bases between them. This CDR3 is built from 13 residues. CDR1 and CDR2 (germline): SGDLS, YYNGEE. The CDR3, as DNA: TGTGCCAGCAGCGTGGAGGCCTGGGGCGAGCAGTACTTC. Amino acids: CASSVEAWGEQYF. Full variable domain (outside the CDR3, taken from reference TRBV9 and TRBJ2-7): DSGVTQTPKHLITATGQRVTLRCSPRSGDLSVYWYQQSLDQGLQFLIQYYNGEERAKGNILERFSAQQFPDLHSELNLSSLELGDSALYFCASSVEAWGEQYFGPGTRLTVT.

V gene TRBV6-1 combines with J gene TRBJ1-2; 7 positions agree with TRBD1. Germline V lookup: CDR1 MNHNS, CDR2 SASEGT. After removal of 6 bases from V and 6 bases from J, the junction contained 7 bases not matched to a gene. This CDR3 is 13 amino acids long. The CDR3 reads CASREQGRDGYTF. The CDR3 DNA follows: TGTGCCAGCAGAGAACAGGGGAGGGATGGCTACACCTTC.

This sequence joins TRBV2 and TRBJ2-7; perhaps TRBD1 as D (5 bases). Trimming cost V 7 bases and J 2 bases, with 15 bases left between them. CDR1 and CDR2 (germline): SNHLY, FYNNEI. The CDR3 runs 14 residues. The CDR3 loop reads CASKLVGATYEQYF. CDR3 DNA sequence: TGTGCCAGCAAGCTGGTAGGGGCAACCTACGAGCAGTACTTC.

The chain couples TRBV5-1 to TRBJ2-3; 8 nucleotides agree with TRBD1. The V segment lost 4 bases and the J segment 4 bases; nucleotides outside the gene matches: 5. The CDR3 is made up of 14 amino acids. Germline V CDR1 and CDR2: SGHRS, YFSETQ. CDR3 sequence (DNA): TGCGCCAGCAGCGTGGGACAGGCCCCAGATACGCAGTATTTT. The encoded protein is CASSVGQAPDTQYF.

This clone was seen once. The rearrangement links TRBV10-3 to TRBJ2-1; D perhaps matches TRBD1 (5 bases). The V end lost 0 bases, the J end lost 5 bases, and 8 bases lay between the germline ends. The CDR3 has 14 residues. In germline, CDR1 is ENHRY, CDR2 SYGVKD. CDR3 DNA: TGTGCCATCAGTGAGTCGCCAGGGAACAATGAGCAGTTCTTC. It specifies CAISESPGNNEQFF.

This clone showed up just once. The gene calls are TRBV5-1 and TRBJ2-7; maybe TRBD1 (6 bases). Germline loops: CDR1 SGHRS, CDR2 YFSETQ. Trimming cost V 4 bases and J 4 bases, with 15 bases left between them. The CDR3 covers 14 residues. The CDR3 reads CASSDGRGRYEQYF. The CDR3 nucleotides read TGCGCCAGCAGCGATGGCAGGGGAAGGTACGAGCAGTACTTC.

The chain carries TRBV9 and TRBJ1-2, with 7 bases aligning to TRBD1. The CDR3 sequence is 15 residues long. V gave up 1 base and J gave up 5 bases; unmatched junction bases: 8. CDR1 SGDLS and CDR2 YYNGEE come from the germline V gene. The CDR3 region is CASSVKDRDPYGYTF. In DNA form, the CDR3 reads TGTGCCAGCAGCGTAAAAGACAGGGACCCATATGGCTACACCTTC. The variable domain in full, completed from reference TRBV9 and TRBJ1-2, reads DSGVTQTPKHLITATGQRVTLRCSPRSGDLSVYWYQQSLDQGLQFLIQYYNGEERAKGNILERFSAQQFPDLHSELNLSSLELGDSALYFCASSVKDRDPYGYTFGSGTRLTVV.

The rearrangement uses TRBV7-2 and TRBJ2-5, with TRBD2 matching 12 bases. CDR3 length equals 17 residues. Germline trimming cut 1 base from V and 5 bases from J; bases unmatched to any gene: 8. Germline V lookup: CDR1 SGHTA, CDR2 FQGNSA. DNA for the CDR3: TGTGCCAGCAGCTTAGGTGAGACTAGCGGGAGACGGGAGACCCAGTACTTC. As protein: CASSLGETSGRRETQYF.